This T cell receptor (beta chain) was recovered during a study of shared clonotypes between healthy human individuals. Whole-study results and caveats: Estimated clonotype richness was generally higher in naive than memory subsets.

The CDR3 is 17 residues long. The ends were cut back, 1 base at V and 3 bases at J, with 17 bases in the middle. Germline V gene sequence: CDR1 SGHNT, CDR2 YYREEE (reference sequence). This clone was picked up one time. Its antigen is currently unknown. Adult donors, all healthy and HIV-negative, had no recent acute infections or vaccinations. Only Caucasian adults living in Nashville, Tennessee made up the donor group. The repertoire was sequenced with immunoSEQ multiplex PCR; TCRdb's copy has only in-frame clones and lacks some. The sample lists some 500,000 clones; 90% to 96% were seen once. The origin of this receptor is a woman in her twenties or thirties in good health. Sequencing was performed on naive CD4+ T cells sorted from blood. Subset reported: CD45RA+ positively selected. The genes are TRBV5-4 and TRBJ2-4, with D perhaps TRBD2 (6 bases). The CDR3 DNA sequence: TGTGCCAGCAGCTTGTCCATGGGAGTCGGGGGCAAAAACATTCAGTACTTC. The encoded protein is CASSLSMGVGGKNIQYF.